Shown below are 20 T cell receptor beta chains from a single sample sequenced in a study of blood T cell repertoires in COVID-19. Method: immunoSEQ multiplex PCR; TCRdb's copy keeps in-frame clones and lacks some. The sample lists 95,000 to 150,000 clones; 55% to 75% were seen once. The sequenced sample consisted of peripheral blood. These TCRs come from a woman between 70 and 85 years old with acute or convalescent COVID-19.

V usage is TRBV7-9 and J usage is TRBJ2-5, with 8 nucleotides matching TRBD2. Germline-derived CDR1 and CDR2 are SEHNR and FQNEAQ (reference sequence). The CDR3 loop spans 13 amino acids. The CDR3 spells CAVESSGQETQYF. CDR3 coding DNA: TGTGCGGTCGAGTCTAGCGGGCAAGAGACCCAGTACTTC.

The gene calls are TRBV15 and TRBJ1-2; 7 bases fit TRBD1. The CDR3 has 13 residues. Germline V gives CDR1 LNHNV, CDR2 YYDKDF (reference sequence). Losses at the gene ends were 4 bases for V and 2 bases for J; bases not matched to a gene: 1. This CDR3 reads CATSTGGNYGYTF. DNA of the CDR3: TGTGCCACCAGCACAGGGGGGAACTATGGCTACACCTTC.

This clone was seen only once. The chain recombines TRBV28 with TRBJ1-5, with TRBD1 matching 9 bases. This CDR3 is 15 amino acids long. After removal of 6 bases from V and 7 bases from J, the junction contained 10 bases not matched to a gene. Per the germline V gene, CDR1 is MDHEN and CDR2 is SYDVKM. The CDR3 DNA reads as TGTGCCAGCAGGAATCAAACAGGGGGCCGGCAGCCCCAGCATTTT. This codes for CASRNQTGGRQPQHF.

The V gene is TRBV9, the J gene TRBJ1-6, with D perhaps matching TRBD1 (5 bases). The CDR3 sequence is 14 residues long. CDR1 SGDLS and CDR2 YYNGEE come from the germline V gene. Trimming took off 0 bases at V and 8 bases at J, with 9 bases between the two ends. In nucleotides, the CDR3 is TGTGCCAGCAGCGTAGGCAGGGTAGATTCACCCCTCCACTTT. This codes for CASSVGRVDSPLHF.

This CDR3 reads CASSLTRGVADTQYF. CDR3 nucleotide sequence: TGTGCCAGCAGCCTCACGCGGGGGGTAGCAGATACGCAGTATTTT. V usage is TRBV11-2 and J usage is TRBJ2-3; the match to TRBD2 covers 8 bases. The germline V gene encodes CDR1 SGHAT and CDR2 FQNNGV. With 5 bases clipped from V and 4 bases from J, the junction kept 8 bases outside the gene matches. CDR3 length: 15 amino acids.

The V call is TRBV9, the J call TRBJ1-5; D is undetermined. Between the trimmed V and J ends, which lost 0 bases and 0 bases, there was a span of 4 bases. Germline lookup yields CDR1 SGDLS and CDR2 YYNGEE. The CDR3 contains 14 residues. The DNA of the CDR3 is TGTGCCAGCAGCGTAGGCGTTAGCAATCAGCCCCAGCATTTT. It codes for CASSVGVSNQPQHF.

The genes are TRBV6-5 and TRBJ2-7; D perhaps matches TRBD1 (5 bases). The CDR3 totals 15 residues. V was trimmed by 6 bases and J by 5 bases, leaving 20 bases between them. Germline CDR1 and CDR2: MNHEY and SVGAGI. The DNA for the CDR3 is TGTGCCAGCAGAGTTAGTGTGGGGCGATCCCACGAGCAGTACTTC. This encodes CASRVSVGRSHEQYF.

Judged by abundance, this clone is medium-sized. J is TRBJ2-3 and V is TRBV19; D might be TRBD1 (5 bases). The CDR3 extends over 13 amino acids. Trimming stripped 5 bases from V and 3 bases from J, with 9 bases between. In germline, CDR1 is LNHDA, CDR2 SQIVND (reference sequence). CDR3 in DNA: TGTGCCAGTAGTTTCCAGGGAACAGATACGCAGTATTTT. Translated: CASSFQGTDTQYF.

The chain carries TRBV4-3 and TRBJ1-1, with a possible D match to TRBD1 (6 bases). From germline, CDR1 is LGHNA and CDR2 YSLEER. CDR3 size: 17 residues. The V end lost 0 bases, the J end lost 0 bases, and 14 bases lay between the germline ends. The CDR3 DNA reads as TGCGCCAGCAGCCAAGAAAGGGAGGGACATATGAACACTGAAGCTTTCTTT. It specifies CASSQEREGHMNTEAFF.

The chain is built from TRBV5-1 and TRBJ2-2, with D perhaps TRBD1 (6 bases). Germline values: CDR1 SGHRS, CDR2 YFSETQ. The length of the CDR3 is 15 residues. Between the trimmed V and J ends, which lost 2 bases and 6 bases, there was a span of 14 bases. CDR3 residues: CASSLNLQGPGELFF. CDR3 DNA: TGCGCCAGCAGCTTAAACCTACAGGGTCCCGGGGAGCTGTTTTTT.

This chain connects TRBV4-3 to TRBJ1-1; 8 nucleotides line up with TRBD1. Looked up from germline, CDR1 is LGHNA and CDR2 is YSLEER. This CDR3 comprises 14 residues. With V trimmed by 2 bases and J by 3 bases, 2 bases remained unmatched. This chain's CDR3 is CASSQQGADTEAFF. CDR3 DNA sequence: TGCGCCAGCAGCCAACAGGGGGCGGACACTGAAGCTTTCTTT.

V and J are TRBV29-1 and TRBJ2-3; 11 bases are shared with TRBD2. The CDR3 length is 15 residues. The V and J ends lost 4 bases and 0 bases, in that order; junction bases with no gene match: 3. The germline V gene encodes CDR1 SQVTM and CDR2 ANQGSEA. This CDR3 is CSVVTSGASTDTQYF. CDR3 in DNA: TGCAGCGTTGTGACTAGCGGGGCTAGCACAGATACGCAGTATTTT.

The chain links TRBV12-5 to TRBJ2-1; 7 nucleotides agree with TRBD1. The V gene end was trimmed by 7 bases and the J gene end by 5 bases; junction bases not matched to a gene: 8. In germline, CDR1 is LGHNT, CDR2 FRNRAP. The CDR3 totals 14 residues. This CDR3 is CASALGTADNEQFF. The CDR3 nucleotides are TGTGCTAGTGCCCTGGGGACAGCAGACAATGAGCAGTTCTTC.

The rearrangement uses TRBV28 and TRBJ1-6; D is unresolved. Germline V gene lookup returns CDR1 MDHEN and CDR2 SYDVKM. V shed 7 bases and J shed 6 bases, with 16 bases lying between them. CDR3 length: 15 residues. In DNA, the CDR3 is TGTGCCAGCACCCCTTCGGGTCCTCTTAATTCACCCCTCCACTTT. It specifies CASTPSGPLNSPLHF.

The chain couples TRBV7-8 to TRBJ1-2, with D perhaps TRBD1 (6 bases). The CDR3 covers 14 residues. Between the trimmed V and J ends, which lost 5 bases and 4 bases, there was a span of 14 bases. Germline loops: CDR1 SGHVS, CDR2 FQNEAQ. The CDR3 nucleotides read TGTGCCAGCAGCACGCTCCAGGGGTTCTATGGCTACACCTTC. Its translation is CASSTLQGFYGYTF.

V is TRBV27 and J is TRBJ2-7; 9 bases line up with TRBD2. Germline V gene lookup returns CDR1 MNHEY and CDR2 SMNVEV (reference sequence). Trimming at V came to 6 bases and at J to 3 bases, leaving 12 bases not matched to a gene. The CDR3 contains 16 residues. CDR3: CASRMATSGRLYEQYF. The CDR3 DNA sequence: TGTGCCAGCAGGATGGCCACTAGCGGGCGTCTCTACGAGCAGTACTTC.

The rearrangement links TRBV7-9 to TRBJ2-1, with TRBD2 matching over 11 bases. In germline, CDR1 is SEHNR, CDR2 FQNEAQ (reference sequence). J gave up 6 bases and V 1 base, and 11 bases lay outside the gene matches. This CDR3 spans 18 amino acids. The CDR3 loop reads CASSLGSGRALGFNEQFF. The CDR3 DNA reads as TGTGCCAGCAGCTTAGGTAGCGGGAGGGCCCTCGGTTTCAATGAGCAGTTCTTC.

The chain joins TRBV10-3 to TRBJ2-3; TRBD2 matches at 7 bases. J lost 6 bases, V lost 0 bases, and 0 bases had no gene match. The CDR3 is 13 residues long. CDR1 is ENHRY and CDR2 is SYGVKD in the germline V gene. CDR3 protein: CAISESRGDTQYF. CDR3 nucleotide sequence: TGTGCCATCAGTGAGTCGCGGGGGGATACGCAGTATTTT.

This clone was observed many times. The V gene is TRBV2, the J gene TRBJ1-2; TRBD1 aligns across 7 bases. J was trimmed by 5 bases and V by 5 bases; bases with no gene match: 8. The germline V gene encodes CDR1 SNHLY and CDR2 FYNNEI. This CDR3 is built from 14 residues. CDR3 in DNA: TGTGCCAGCAGTATACAGGGGCCAGGATATGGCTACACCTTC. Amino acid sequence: CASSIQGPGYGYTF.

This chain joins TRBV19 and TRBJ1-1; no clear D. Deletions cut 4 bases from V and 5 bases from J, with 11 bases between. The CDR3 has 13 residues. Germline V CDR1 and CDR2: LNHDA, SQIVND (reference sequence). The CDR3 DNA follows: TGTGCCAGTAGTAGGGCTTTTAGAACTGAAGCTTTCTTT. This sequence encodes CASSRAFRTEAFF.